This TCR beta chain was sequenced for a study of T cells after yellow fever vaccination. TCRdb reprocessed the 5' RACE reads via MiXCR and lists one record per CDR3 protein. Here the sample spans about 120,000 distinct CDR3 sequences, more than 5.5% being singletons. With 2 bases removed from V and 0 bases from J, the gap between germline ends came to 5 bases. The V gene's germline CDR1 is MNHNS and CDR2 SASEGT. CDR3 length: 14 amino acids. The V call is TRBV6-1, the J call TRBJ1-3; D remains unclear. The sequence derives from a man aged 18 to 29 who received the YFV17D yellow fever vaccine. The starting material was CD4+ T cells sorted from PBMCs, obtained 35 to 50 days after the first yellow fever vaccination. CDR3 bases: TGTGCCAGCAGTGAAATCCACTCTGGAAACACCATATATTTT. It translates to CASSEIHSGNTIYF.